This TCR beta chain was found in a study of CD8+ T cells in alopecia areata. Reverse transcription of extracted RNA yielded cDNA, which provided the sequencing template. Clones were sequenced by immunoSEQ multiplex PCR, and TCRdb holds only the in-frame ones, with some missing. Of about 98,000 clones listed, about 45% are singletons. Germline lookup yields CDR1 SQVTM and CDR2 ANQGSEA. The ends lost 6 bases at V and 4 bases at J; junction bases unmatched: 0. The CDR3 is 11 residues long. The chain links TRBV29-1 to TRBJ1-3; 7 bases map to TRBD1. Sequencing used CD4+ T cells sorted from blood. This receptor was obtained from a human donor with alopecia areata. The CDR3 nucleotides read TGCAGCGTGGGACAGGGAAACACCATATATTTT. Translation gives CSVGQGNTIYF.